This T cell receptor (beta chain) derives from a study of identical twins. General study points: Zero-insertion findings could be partly confounded by invariant cells (MAIT and iNKT cells). The models gave estimates that fell short of the out-of-frame TCR alpha sharing seen in monozygotic twins. Abundant cord blood beta clonotypes carried fewer insertions; memory repertoires showed none.

Concerning this clonotype: Its antigen is unknown. An end of the junction does not agree with germline; a read error may underlie this.

CDR1 and CDR2 (germline): SGHAT, FQNNGV. The CDR3 loop spans 14 amino acids. Template switching introduced a universal primer site, and the cDNA bore unique molecular identifiers. MiXCR, run by TCRdb on the 5' RACE reads, gives a single entry per CDR3 protein. The sample lists about 18,000 distinct CDR3 sequences, approximately 70% occurring once. This chain uses TRBV11-2 with TRBJ2-1; TRBD2 agrees at 9 bases. The clonotype comes from a woman aged 18-30 years in good health. This table probably holds off-target reads from a library built for another chain. Sequencing was done on a sample of memory (CD45RO+) T cells sorted from blood. The CDR3 is CASTLAGVHNEQFF. DNA of the CDR3: TGTGCCAGCACCTTAGCGGGAGTCCATAATGAGCAGTTCTTC.